One and the same sample provided the 26 T cell receptor beta chains below, sequenced in a study of molecular identifiers for immune sequencing clone quantification. MiXCR was run by TCRdb on the PCR reads, yielding one entry per CDR3 protein. This sample has hundreds of thousands of distinct CDR3 sequences; around 20% occur once, and the top ten carry around 0.9%. Sequenced material: naive CD8+ T cells from blood, with Jurkat cell RNA spiked in. The subset here: FACS-sorted CD8+CD4-CCR7+CD45RA+ naive T cells. The receptors were gathered from a human donor in good health. Some libraries in this study had Jurkat cell RNA spiked in.

As for this clonotype: A junction boundary mismatches the germline segment, possibly from a read error. The CDR3 region is CASSLTILGGQTIETSTDTRYF. DNA of the CDR3: TGTGCCAGCAGCTTAACTATTTTGGGGGGACAGACAATTGAAACTAGCACAGATACGCGGTATTTT. The J gene is TRBJ2-3, the V gene TRBV7-9, with D possibly matching TRBD1 (7 bases). The CDR3 totals 22 residues. The germline V gene has CDR1 SEHNR and CDR2 FQNEAQ (reference sequence).

There are many counts of this clonotype. The V gene is TRBV7-9, the J gene TRBJ1-4, with 7 bases lining up with TRBD1. CDR3 length equals 14 residues. V trimming: 5 bases; J trimming: 8 bases; junction bases outside the gene matches: 8. Germline values: CDR1 SEHNR, CDR2 FQNEAQ (reference sequence). The CDR3 here is CASSPGQVGEKLFF. CDR3 in DNA: TGTGCCAGCAGCCCAGGACAGGTTGGGGAAAAACTGTTTTTT.

This clonotype has at least ten counts. The chain recombines TRBV30 with TRBJ2-7; 8 positions agree with TRBD1. Germline-derived CDR1 and CDR2 are GTSNPN and SVGIG (reference sequence). V trimming: 2 bases; J trimming: 4 bases; junction bases outside the gene matches: 7. This CDR3 has 14 residues. CDR3 nucleotide sequence: TGTGCCTGGAGTCGGACAGGGTTAGGGTACGAGCAGTACTTC. This sequence encodes CAWSRTGLGYEQYF.

There are a few counts of this clonotype. This sequence joins TRBV27 and TRBJ2-2; D is ambiguous. Trimming took 3 bases from V and 2 from J, leaving 7 bases between them. CDR1 is MNHEY, CDR2 SMNVEV, per germline (reference sequence). CDR3 length equals 14 residues. CDR3 sequence reads: CASSFFGNTGELFF. The CDR3 bases are TGTGCCAGCAGTTTTTTTGGCAACACCGGGGAGCTGTTTTTT.

This clonotype was seen a few times. This chain uses TRBV28 with TRBJ2-3; 9 bases align to TRBD2. V was clipped by 1 base and J by 9 bases; unmatched bases: 11. This CDR3 region has 16 residues. Germline V gene data show CDR1 as MDHEN and CDR2 as SYDVKM. The CDR3 DNA follows: TGTGCCAGCAGTTTATCGGCGGGAGGGCCGTTTAAAACGCAGTATTTT. This gives the protein CASSLSAGGPFKTQYF.

Many counts were recorded for this clonotype. The chain uses TRBV28 and TRBJ2-7; D might be TRBD1 (5 bases). V lost 5 bases, J lost 0 bases, and 11 bases lay in between. The CDR3 runs 14 residues. Germline V lookup: CDR1 MDHEN, CDR2 SYDVKM. The CDR3 DNA reads TGTGCCAGCAGTACATCCGACAGCTCCTACGAGCAGTACTTC. Its protein product is CASSTSDSSYEQYF. The variable domain in full, completed from reference TRBV28 and TRBJ2-7, reads DVKVTQSSRYLVKRTGEKVFLECVQDMDHENMFWYRQDPGLGLRLIYFSYDVKMKEKGDIPEGYSVSREKKERFSLILESASTNQTSMYLCASSTSDSSYEQYFGPGTRLTVT.

This clonotype was seen ten or more times. The rearrangement joins TRBV13 to TRBJ2-7, with TRBD1 as a possible D gene (7 bases). Trimming stripped 2 bases from V and 4 bases from J, with 21 bases between. The CDR3 sequence is 17 residues long. Germline CDR1 and CDR2: PRHDT and FYEKMQ (reference sequence). CDR3 in amino acids: CASSLSRGVADRYEQYF. In DNA form, the CDR3 reads TGTGCCAGCAGCTTATCCCGCGGGGTAGCGGACAGGTACGAGCAGTACTTC.

The table lists this clonotype with many counts. The V gene is TRBV5-4, the J gene TRBJ2-3; 7 bases are a match to TRBD1. The CDR3 extends over 15 amino acids. CDR1 is SGHNT and CDR2 is YYREEE in the germline V gene (reference sequence). The J segment lost 6 bases and the V segment lost 5 bases, leaving 12 bases of the junction unmatched. The chain's CDR3 is CASRIKGAFPDTQYF. CDR3 bases: TGTGCCAGCAGGATAAAGGGGGCCTTCCCTGATACGCAGTATTTT.

This clonotype was seen repeatedly, ten times or more. The chain recombines TRBV11-2 with TRBJ1-1; D is unclear. There are 14 residues in the CDR3. Germline-derived CDR1 and CDR2 are SGHAT and FQNNGV. Trimming shortened V by 0 bases and J by 4 bases, and 9 bases separated the two germline ends. As DNA, the CDR3 is TGTGCCAGCAGCTTAGACAGTCCCCCCACTGAAGCTTTCTTT. This sequence encodes CASSLDSPPTEAFF.

This clonotype appeared many times. This sequence joins TRBV20-1 and TRBJ2-7; D possibly matches TRBD1 or TRBD2 (5 bases each). The germline V gene encodes CDR1 DFQATT and CDR2 SNEGSKA (reference sequence). The CDR3 runs 17 residues. V dropped 2 bases and J dropped 0 bases, with 20 bases sitting between them. The CDR3 coding sequence is TGCAGTGCTAGATCGGGGCGTTTGTCGGCAAACTCCTACGAGCAGTACTTC. Translated: CSARSGRLSANSYEQYF.

On this clonotype: Possible read error: a much larger clone is one base away. The chain carries TRBV30 and TRBJ1-1, with D possibly matching TRBD1 (5 bases). From germline, CDR1 is GTSNPN and CDR2 SVGIG (reference sequence). V lost 2 bases to trimming and J lost 3 bases, with 13 bases between them. The CDR3 totals 14 residues. CDR3 amino acids: CAWSIIQGYTEAFF. CDR3 DNA: TGTGCCTGGAGTATAATCCAGGGATACACTGAAGCTTTCTTT.

V is TRBV19 and J is TRBJ1-1; D possibly corresponds to TRBD1 (6 bases). Germline assignment: CDR1 LNHDA and CDR2 SQIVND (reference sequence). The V and J ends lost 7 bases and 6 bases respectively, with 12 bases between them. The CDR3 covers 12 residues. The CDR3 nucleotides read TGTGCCAGTAATCCGGGGACACCTGAAGCTTTCTTT. It translates to CASNPGTPEAFF.

This clonotype occurred many times. CDR3 amino acids: CASSQGTSRYNEQFF. The CDR3 bases are TGCGCCAGCAGCCAGGGGACTAGCAGGTACAATGAGCAGTTCTTC. The rearrangement uses TRBV4-3 and TRBJ2-1, with 9 nucleotides matching TRBD2. With V trimmed by 3 bases and J by 4 bases, 4 bases remained unmatched. The CDR3 totals 15 residues. CDR1 LGHNA and CDR2 YSLEER come from the germline V gene.

V is TRBV6-2 or TRBV6-3 and J is TRBJ2-7, with 7 bases matching TRBD2. CDR1 and CDR2 (germline): MNHEY, SVGEGT. The CDR3 runs to 13 residues. V gave up 6 bases and J gave up 3 bases; unmatched junction bases: 5. The CDR3 sequence is CASRPTSDYEQYF. The DNA of the CDR3 is TGTGCCAGCAGACCAACTAGCGACTACGAGCAGTACTTC.

This clonotype was seen ten or more times. The genes are TRBV29-1 and TRBJ2-1; 9 nucleotides match TRBD2. Unmatched junction bases numbered 10, after V lost 4 bases and J lost 9 bases. Germline loops: CDR1 SQVTM, CDR2 ANQGSEA. There are 14 residues in the CDR3. This CDR3 reads CSVVGTSSRGEQFF. The CDR3, as DNA: TGCAGCGTTGTTGGGACTAGCTCGCGGGGTGAGCAGTTCTTC.

At least ten counts were recorded for this clonotype. The chain couples TRBV27 to TRBJ2-7; 7 nucleotides agree with TRBD2. Germline V gene data show CDR1 as MNHEY and CDR2 as SMNVEV (reference sequence). The junction had 5 bases not matched to a gene; V was cut back by 6 bases and J by 0 bases. This CDR3 is 14 amino acids long. The CDR3 DNA reads as TGTGCCAGCAGCTTGGGACTAAGCTCCTACGAGCAGTACTTC. Translated: CASSLGLSSYEQYF.

This clonotype occurred many times. This chain joins TRBV20-1 and TRBJ1-4; D is unresolved. V lost 0 bases and J 4 bases, leaving 12 bases between the germline ends. Germline CDR1 DFQATT, CDR2 SNEGSKA (reference sequence). The CDR3 sequence is 15 residues long. The CDR3 region has the DNA TGCAGTGCTAGAGATGGAAAACAGAATAATGAAAAACTGTTTTTT. This codes for CSARDGKQNNEKLFF.

The table lists this clonotype with many counts. This rearrangement joins TRBV27 to TRBJ1-4, with D uncertain. The CDR3 is 17 residues long. Germline loops: CDR1 MNHEY, CDR2 SMNVEV (reference sequence). V lost 0 bases to trimming and J lost 8 bases, with 19 bases between them. The CDR3 sequence is CASSLSDPEAGSEKLFF. The DNA for the CDR3 is TGTGCCAGCAGTTTATCCGACCCCGAGGCGGGGTCGGAAAAACTGTTTTTT.

This clonotype was seen at least ten times. The chain employs TRBV30 and TRBJ1-1; possible D gene TRBD1, 6 bases. V was pared by 2 bases and J by 6 bases, with 13 bases between. Germline V gene sequence: CDR1 GTSNPN, CDR2 SVGIG (reference sequence). The CDR3 runs to 13 residues. CDR3 DNA sequence: TGTGCCTGGAGTACCGGGACATCCCCTGAAGCTTTCTTT. Protein sequence: CAWSTGTSPEAFF.

This clonotype appeared many times. The V call is TRBV12-5, the J call TRBJ2-5; 11 bases match TRBD1. This CDR3 has 15 amino acids. Trimming removed 6 bases from V and 3 bases from J; junction bases left unmatched: 6. Germline V CDR1 and CDR2: LGHNT, FRNRAP. CDR3 nucleotides: TGTGCTAGTGGATCCGGGACAGGGGGTAAAGAGACCCAGTACTTC. Translation: CASGSGTGGKETQYF.

This clonotype appeared many times. The chain is built from TRBV11-2 and TRBJ2-3; D ambiguous. The germline V and J ends were trimmed by 4 bases and 3 bases, with 11 bases remaining between them. CDR1 and CDR2 from the germline V gene are SGHAT and FQNNGV. This CDR3 is 14 amino acids long. The CDR3 here is CASSSRRVTDTQYF. The DNA of the CDR3 is TGTGCCAGCAGCTCCCGCCGGGTGACAGATACGCAGTATTTT. The variable domain in full, completed from reference TRBV11-2 and TRBJ2-3, reads EAGVAQSPRYKIIEKRQSVAFWCNPISGHATLYWYQQILGQGPKLLIQFQNNGVVDDSQLPKDRFSAERLKGVDSTLKIQPAKLEDSAVYLCASSSRRVTDTQYFGPGTRLTVL.

The CDR3 is CASSLSPTGGDYGYTF. CDR3 nucleotides: TGTGCCAGCAGCTTATCCCCCACAGGGGGCGACTATGGCTACACCTTC. The V and J genes are TRBV7-9 and TRBJ1-2; 9 bases match TRBD1. The CDR3 has 16 residues. Germline trimming cut 2 bases from V and 3 bases from J; bases unmatched to any gene: 7. The germline CDR1 and CDR2 sequences are SEHNR and FQNEAQ (reference sequence).

Ten or more counts support this clonotype. CDR3 nucleotides: TGTGCCAGCTCACCGGGACACGGATACGAGCAGTACTTC. Amino acids: CASSPGHGYEQYF. The V gene is TRBV18, the J gene TRBJ2-7; perhaps TRBD1 as D (6 bases). The germline V gene has CDR1 KGHSH and CDR2 LQKENI. The V and J ends lost 3 bases and 4 bases respectively, with 10 bases between them. The CDR3 totals 13 residues.

Many counts were recorded for this clonotype. The chain couples TRBV29-1 to TRBJ2-3; 10 nucleotides line up with TRBD1. The ends lost 4 bases at V and 4 bases at J; junction bases unmatched: 8. The CDR3 has 15 residues. CDR1 SQVTM and CDR2 ANQGSEA come from the germline V gene. CDR3 sequence reads: CSVGLGQGHADTQYF. Here the CDR3 DNA reads TGCAGCGTTGGACTGGGACAGGGGCACGCAGATACGCAGTATTTT.

The V call is TRBV27, the J call TRBJ2-1; 11 bases match TRBD2. Germline V gives CDR1 MNHEY, CDR2 SMNVEV (reference sequence). Trimming took 4 bases from V and 5 from J; bases not matched to a gene: 1. This CDR3 is built from 14 residues. The CDR3 DNA follows: TGTGCCAGCAGTTCGGGACTAGCGGACAATGAGCAGTTCTTC. This sequence encodes CASSSGLADNEQFF.

On this clonotype itself: This may come from a read error, since a much larger clone is one base off. The CDR3 carries no conserved terminal phenylalanine or tryptophan, so it likely arises from a read error. The chain employs TRBV19 and TRBJ2-3; D is unclear. Germline-derived CDR1 and CDR2 are LNHDA and SQIVND (reference sequence). This CDR3 spans 14 amino acids. Trimming took 3 bases from V and 1 from J, leaving 8 bases between them. The CDR3, as DNA: TGTGCCAGTAGTATCGTTGGCCGCACAGATACGCAGTATTCT. Translation gives CASSIVGRTDTQYS.